A selection of T cell receptor beta chains follows, all from one sample in a study of cytomegalovirus exposure and HLA in healthy donors. Clones were read by immunoSEQ multiplex PCR, and TCRdb kept only the in-frame ones, dropping some. The sample has 250,000 or so clones, around 91% seen once; the top ten hold under 0.45%. What was sequenced was PBMCs. Receptors were obtained from a woman aged 18-29 years in good health and CMV-seronegative. The CDR3 runs from the conserved cysteine through the conserved F or W. The order of the fields is V gene, J gene, CDR3 length, CDR3 protein.

TRBV6-4	TRBJ2-2	13	CASSDVVSGELFF
TRBV10-3	TRBJ1-2	17	CAISESSEPLARSGYTF
TRBV6-6	TRBJ2-7	13	CASRGGGSYEQYF
TRBV2	TRBJ1-4	15	CASSQRRVANEKLFF
TRBV10-3	TRBJ2-7	13	CAISEKGDHEQYF
TRBV27	TRBJ2-1	18	CASTPITSGGAPQNEQFF
TRBV7-6	TRBJ2-1	16	CASSLDRLSSYNEQFF
TRBV7-9	TRBJ1-4	16	CASSFSRHPDNEKLFF
TRBV6-1	TRBJ1-2	15	CASSEAVTGGDGYTF
TRBV28	TRBJ1-4	16	CASSFPGQGPNEKLFF
TRBV12-5	TRBJ2-1	17	CASGFASGGADYYEQFF
TRBV10-3	TRBJ1-5	17	CAISESIFGTDNQPQHF
TRBV9	TRBJ2-5	15	CASSVAGGPGETQYF
TRBV7-8	TRBJ1-6	16	CASSLSPESLASPLHF
TRBV18	TRBJ2-7	15	CASSPSQGRPYEQYF
TRBV27	TRBJ1-6	16	CASSFQLGGYNSPLHF
TRBV28	TRBJ2-5	15	CASTSGVLLQETQYF
TRBV6-5	TRBJ2-5	16	CASSSPLRDNQETQYF
TRBV5-1	TRBJ2-2	14	CASSETGITGELFF
TRBV28	TRBJ1-1	14	CASSLGRVDTEAFF
TRBV27	TRBJ1-2	16	CASSSKGEGINYGYTF
TRBV28	TRBJ1-2	15	CASRSGQGASHGYTF
TRBV20-1	TRBJ1-4	11	CSAMEGEKLFF
TRBV5-1	TRBJ2-3	16	CASTTGSSGGKDTQYF
TRBV11-2	TRBJ2-3	15	CASSLLAGGTDTQYF
TRBV2	TRBJ1-6	13	CASSEAGDSPLHF
TRBV4-2	TRBJ1-6	18	CASSQSQGRGGINSPLHF
TRBV19	TRBJ1-1	14	CASSIRGQGTEAFF
TRBV6-1	TRBJ1-5	16	CASSDKGQGSNQPQHF
TRBV5-1	TRBJ2-5	15	CASSSGGGIQETQYF
TRBV19	TRBJ2-2	14	CASGAGVSDGELFF
TRBV4-1	TRBJ2-5	15	CASSLQTGVQETQYF
TRBV28	TRBJ1-5	16	CASSLSLGAAYQPQHF
TRBV6-5	TRBJ2-2	15	CASSPGQPNTGELFF
TRBV28	TRBJ2-3	14	CAIKRGGETDTQYF
TRBV5-1	TRBJ1-2	14	CASSPRQGAYGYTF
TRBV7-3	TRBJ1-1	15	CASSLLGAGNTEAFF
TRBV28	TRBJ1-1	14	CASSPSSGNTEAFF
TRBV28	TRBJ2-7	14	CASSSPGQAYEQYF
TRBV27	TRBJ2-3	14	CASSLIVSTDTQYF
TRBV28	TRBJ2-2	20	CASSLQTITSGGSNTGELFF
TRBV5-1	TRBJ1-4	13	CASGGGSGEKLFF
TRBV27	TRBJ1-1	13	CASSLFRGTEAFF
TRBV6-5	TRBJ2-7	15	CASSLSPGQGNEQYF
TRBV11-2	TRBJ1-4	17	CASSLLPSARALGKLFF
TRBV7-9	TRBJ1-1	15	CASSGPGQGSTEAFF
TRBV5-1	TRBJ2-5	15	CASSPGTGDGETQYF
TRBV6-5	TRBJ1-1	14	CASSPYSGDTEAFF
TRBV7-9	TRBJ2-2	15	CASSPRRVYAGELFF